The present entry profiles one T cell receptor beta chain with its context. This clonotype turned up a few times. The specificity of this receptor is unknown. One base away there is no much larger clone; base qualities are not given. Systemically healthy Caucasian individuals from Russia, over 30 in total and aged about 6 to 95 years, were included as donors. Approximately 10 milliliters of peripheral blood were collected from each donor into EDTA-treated Vacutainer tubes. Ficoll-Paque density-gradient centrifugation was used to isolate PBMCs, with at least 6.5 million per sample. Total RNA, at least 5 micrograms per sample, was extracted from PBMCs with Trizol reagent. Naive CD45RAhigh/CD27high T cell percentages were measured by flow cytometry on a PBMC aliquot from every donor. The protocol used for the library was 5' RACE. TCRdb names Illumina HiSeq 2500 as the instrument used. A second about 7 to 11 cycle PCR used a sample-barcoded 5' primer and a J-beta primer mix. A template-switch 5' adaptor carrying 12 random nucleotides introduced a unique molecular identifier onto each TCR beta cDNA molecule. Each sample yielded at least 2.5 million CDR3-containing paired-end reads. First-strand cDNA was synthesized from all RNA with the Mint cDNA synthesis kit, primed by a TRBC-specific oligonucleotide. After uracil-DNA glycosylase treatment, a first 18-cycle PCR used universal primers M1SS and BC2_uni_R on all cDNA. As for the authors' bioinformatics: Each sample was normalized by randomly selecting 1 million high-quality reads, each carrying a distinct molecular identifier. Reads sharing molecular identifiers were discarded rather than binned into consensus sequences. MiTCR, set to a Q25 quality threshold and the strictest error-elimination algorithm, was used for CDR3 identification, clonotype clustering and error correction. A nonparametric unseen species model using Euler transformation provided a lower-bound estimate of total TCR beta diversity. TCRdb itself trimmed the public reads at Q25 with fastp, ran MiXCR and retained productive beta chains. Every distinct CDR3 protein forms one entry, paired with its most common genes and DNA. TCRdb assigned the V and J calls; the authors' analysis was not used. This sample has some 1.6 million distinct CDR3 sequences in its table, and 30% to 40% of those were observed once. The ten largest clonotypes hold 10% to 12% of the sample.

V loses 10 bases of germline sequence and J loses 3 bases, and the interval between the two ends is 16 bases. The CDR3 spans 13 residues, from the cysteine through the phenylalanine. The kept DNA is CDR3 alone, 39 bases in frame from the first base. From the germline V gene, CDR1 is MNHNS and CDR2 is SASEGT. These data belong to a study of blood T cells in healthy people across ages (dated by TCRdb to 2015 to 2017). For the study in its entirety: In model experiments, template switching captured about one uniquely barcoded TCR beta cDNA molecule for every two T cells. The study measured age-related changes in TCR beta repertoire diversity using deep sequencing normalized with unique cDNA molecular identifiers. Four age groups were formed from the donors: young (average approximately 17 years), middle-aged (approximately 40), aged (about 68) and long-lived (approximately 80). To avoid experimental bias, donors of different ages were randomly spread across the sequencing lanes. Using the same blood draw, the study looked at two additional independent replicas of 1 million unique cDNA reads for two donors, one aged 18 to 30 and the other aged 80 or older. Beyond this particular receptor, the publication reports: The percentage of naive T cells measured by flow cytometry correlated strongly with observed TCR beta diversity. Observed TCR beta diversity per million T cells fell roughly linearly with age, and a significant reduction was already apparent by age around 40. Compared with the aged group, more naive CD4+ T cells, fewer expanded clones and increased TCR diversity were shown by the long-lived group, suggesting age selection. Estimates of total diversity based on one million sequenced T cells were considered lower bounds and underestimates. Conclusive comparison of naive and antigen-experienced compartments was prevented by the profiling of bulk unsorted PBMCs. Because donor CMV infection status was unknown, age-related changes in expanded clonotypes were potentially confounded.

The chain employs TRBV6-1 and TRBJ2-7, with the D segment identity uncertain. This receptor was obtained from a woman younger than 45 in good health. Sequencing input: blood. The sequenced DNA is TGTGCCACCTCCTGGTGGCAGGACTACGAGCAGTACTTC. Its protein reads: CATSWWQDYEQYF.